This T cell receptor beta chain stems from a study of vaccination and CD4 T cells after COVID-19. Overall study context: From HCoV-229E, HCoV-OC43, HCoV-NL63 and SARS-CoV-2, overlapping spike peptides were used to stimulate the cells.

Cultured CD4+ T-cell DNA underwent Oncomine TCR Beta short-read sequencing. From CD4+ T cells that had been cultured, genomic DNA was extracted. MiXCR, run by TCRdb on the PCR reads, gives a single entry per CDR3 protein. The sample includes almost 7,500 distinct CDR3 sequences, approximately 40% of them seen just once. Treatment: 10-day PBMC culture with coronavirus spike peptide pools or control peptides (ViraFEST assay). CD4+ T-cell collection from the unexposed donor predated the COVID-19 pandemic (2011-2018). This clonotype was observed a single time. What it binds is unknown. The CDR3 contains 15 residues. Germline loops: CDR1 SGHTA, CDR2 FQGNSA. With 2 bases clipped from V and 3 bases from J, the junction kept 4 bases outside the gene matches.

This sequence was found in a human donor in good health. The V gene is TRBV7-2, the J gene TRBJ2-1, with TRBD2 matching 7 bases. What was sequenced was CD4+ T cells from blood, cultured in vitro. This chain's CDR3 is CASSLSGGGYNEQFF. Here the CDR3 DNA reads TGTGCCAGCAGCTTATCTGGCGGGGGCTACAATGAGCAGTTCTTC. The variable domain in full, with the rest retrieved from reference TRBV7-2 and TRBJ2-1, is GAGVSQSPSNKVTEKGKDVELRCDPISGHTALYWYRQSLGQGLEFLIYFQGNSAPDKSGLPSDRFSAERTGGSVSTLTIQRTQQEDSAVYLCASSLSGGGYNEQFFGPGTRLTVL.